A single sample gave rise to the 13 T cell receptor beta chains below, sequenced in a study of T-cell memory formation after mild COVID-19. TCRdb reprocessed the 5' RACE reads with MiXCR, giving one entry per CDR3 protein. The table has approximately 60,000 distinct CDR3 sequences, less than 9.5% seen once; the top ten hold around 1.1%. Sequenced sample: PBMCs or a T cell subset sorted from them (not recorded which). Receptor source: a man aged 18-30 years who had mild COVID-19 (a few samples of this study predate the infection). Cell type and time point are not known.

This clonotype was detected many times. The chain links TRBV20-1 to TRBJ2-5, with TRBD2 matching over 7 bases. Germline V lookup: CDR1 DFQATT, CDR2 SNEGSKA (reference sequence). Trimming took 5 bases from V and 5 from J; bases not matched to a gene: 5. The CDR3 is made up of 12 amino acids. CDR3: CSALGGWETQYF. The CDR3 coding sequence is TGCAGTGCTTTGGGGGGGTGGGAGACCCAGTACTTC.

This chain connects TRBV5-1 to TRBJ1-4; possibly TRBD1 for D (6 bases). Germline V CDR1 and CDR2: SGHRS, YFSETQ. There are 14 residues in the CDR3. The V and J ends lost 2 bases and 5 bases respectively, with 10 bases between them. CDR3 in DNA: TGCGCCAGCAGCTTTGCAGGGGCAAATGAAAAACTGTTTTTT. This sequence encodes CASSFAGANEKLFF.

This clonotype was seen a handful of times. The V and J genes are TRBV7-2 and TRBJ1-4; 10 nucleotides agree with TRBD1. CDR1 and CDR2 from the germline V gene are SGHTA and FQGNSA. The length of the CDR3 is 14 residues. V lost 4 bases and J lost 7; bases outside the gene matches: 3. The CDR3 spells CASSSDRGGEKLFF. In nucleotides, the CDR3 is TGTGCCAGCAGCTCGGACAGGGGGGGTGAAAAACTGTTTTTT.

The chain uses TRBV7-2 and TRBJ2-3; D gene uncertain. The V end was cut by 1 base, the J end by 3 bases, with 5 bases between. Germline CDR1 reads SGHTA; CDR2 reads FQGNSA. The CDR3 loop spans 13 amino acids. The CDR3 here is CASSLVETDTQYF. DNA for the CDR3: TGTGCCAGCAGCTTAGTAGAGACAGATACGCAGTATTTT.

This clonotype was picked up many times. This chain links TRBV27 with TRBJ1-1; perhaps TRBD1 as D (6 bases). Trimming pared 5 bases from V and 0 bases from J, leaving 13 bases between. Germline-derived CDR1 and CDR2 are MNHEY and SMNVEV (reference sequence). The CDR3 contains 15 residues. The CDR3 region has the DNA TGTGCCAGCAGTATAACAGGGCTCATGAACACTGAAGCTTTCTTT. It specifies CASSITGLMNTEAFF.

This clonotype has only a few counts. The chain uses TRBV24-1 and TRBJ2-7; D remains unclear. This CDR3 contains 10 residues. CDR1 and CDR2 from the germline V gene are KGHDR and SFDVKD. V lost 7 bases to trimming and J lost 2 bases, with 2 bases between them. The CDR3 is CATRTYEQYV. In DNA form, the CDR3 reads TGTGCCACCAGGACCTACGAGCAGTACGTC.

The chain joins TRBV27 to TRBJ2-2; 8 positions match TRBD1. There are 17 residues in the CDR3. Germline loops: CDR1 MNHEY, CDR2 SMNVEV (reference sequence). After removal of 5 bases from V and 3 bases from J, the junction contained 11 bases not matched to a gene. The CDR3: CASSQSRQGWDTGELFF. In nucleotides, the CDR3 is TGTGCCAGCAGTCAATCTCGACAGGGGTGGGACACCGGGGAGCTGTTTTTT.

This clonotype occurred a few times. The CDR3 DNA reads TGTGCCAGCAGTGAACAGGGCCGGGACACTGAAGCTTTCTTT. This translates into CASSEQGRDTEAFF. The genes are TRBV2 and TRBJ1-1; possible D gene TRBD1, 5 bases. V lost 2 bases and J lost 3, with 10 bases in between. Germline V lookup: CDR1 SNHLY, CDR2 FYNNEI. CDR3 length equals 14 residues. The full variable domain, its missing parts supplied by reference TRBV2 and TRBJ1-1, is EPEVTQTPSHQVTQMGQEVILRCVPISNHLYFYWYRQILGQKVEFLVSFYNNEISEKSEIFDDQFSVERPDGSNFTLKIRSTKLEDSAMYFCASSEQGRDTEAFFGQGTRLTVV.

This clonotype was seen only a few times. The chain carries TRBV7-9 and TRBJ2-3; D remains unclear. Germline loops: CDR1 SEHNR, CDR2 FQNEAQ (reference sequence). V lost 4 bases and J 2 bases, leaving 10 bases between the germline ends. This CDR3 is built from 14 residues. In DNA, the CDR3 is TGTGCCAGCAGCTCCCGGGCTTTCACAGATACGCAGTATTTT. This translates into CASSSRAFTDTQYF.

This clonotype was recorded at least ten times. The V gene is TRBV5-1, the J gene TRBJ2-6; D is uncertain. Trimming took 5 bases from V and 0 from J, leaving 12 bases between them. The CDR3 consists of 16 residues. Germline loops: CDR1 SGHRS, CDR2 YFSETQ. The CDR3 reads CASSRLSVSGANVLTF. Written as DNA, the CDR3 is TGCGCCAGCAGTCGCCTCAGCGTCTCTGGGGCCAACGTCCTGACTTTC. The entire variable domain, with the rest obtained from reference TRBV5-1 and TRBJ2-6, is as follows: KAGVTQTPRYLIKTRGQQVTLSCSPISGHRSVSWYQQTPGQGLQFLFEYFSETQRNKGNFPGRFSGRQFSNSRSEMNVSTLELGDSALYLCASSRLSVSGANVLTFGAGSRLTVL.

This clonotype was found a few times. The chain employs TRBV6-2 or TRBV6-3 and TRBJ2-1; D might be TRBD2 (7 bases). This CDR3 region has 15 residues. Per the germline V gene, CDR1 is MNHEY and CDR2 is SVGEGT. V was clipped by 5 bases and J by 8 bases, with 19 bases between them. The CDR3 loop is CASSKTGGHRDEQFF. The CDR3 bases are TGTGCCAGCAGTAAGACCGGGGGGCACCGCGATGAGCAGTTCTTC.

This clonotype was detected a few times. The chain has TRBV3-1 and TRBJ2-2, with 10 positions matching TRBD2. CDR1 is LGHDT and CDR2 is YNNKEL in the germline V gene (reference sequence). J was trimmed by 4 bases and V by 3 bases; bases with no gene match: 8. CDR3 length: 17 residues. CDR3 bases: TGTGCCAGCAGCCATCTAGCGGGGGCACCGGGCACCGGGGAGCTGTTTTTT. Its protein product is CASSHLAGAPGTGELFF.

This rearrangement joins TRBV18 to TRBJ1-1; D is undetermined. Per germline, CDR1 KGHSH and CDR2 LQKENI. Deletions cut 3 bases from V and 1 base from J, with 12 bases between. The CDR3 runs to 15 residues. CDR3 DNA: TGTGCCAGCTCACCCAATATCGGTCCGAACACTGAAGCTTTCTTT. This translates into CASSPNIGPNTEAFF. Full variable domain (missing parts from reference TRBV18 and TRBJ1-1): NAGVMQNPRHLVRRRGQEARLRCSPMKGHSHVYWYRQLPEEGLKFMVYLQKENIIDESGMPKERFSAEFPKEGPSILRIQQVVRGDSAAYFCASSPNIGPNTEAFFGQGTRLTVV.